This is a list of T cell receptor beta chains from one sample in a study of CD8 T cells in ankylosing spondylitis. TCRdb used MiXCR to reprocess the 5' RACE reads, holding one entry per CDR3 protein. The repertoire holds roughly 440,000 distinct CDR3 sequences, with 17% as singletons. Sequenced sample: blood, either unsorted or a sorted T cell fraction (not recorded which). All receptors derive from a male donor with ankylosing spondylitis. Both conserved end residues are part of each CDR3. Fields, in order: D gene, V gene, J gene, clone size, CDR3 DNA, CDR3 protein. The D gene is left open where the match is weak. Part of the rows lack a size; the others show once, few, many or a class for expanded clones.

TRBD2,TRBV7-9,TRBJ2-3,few,TGTGCCAGCAGCCCCCCCGAGCGGGGGAGCACAGATACGCAGTATTTT,CASSPPERGSTDTQYF
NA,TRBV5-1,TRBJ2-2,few,TGCGCCAGCAGCCGCCAAGGGGACACCGGGGAGCTGTTTTTT,CASSRQGDTGELFF
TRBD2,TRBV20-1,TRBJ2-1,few,TGCAGTGCCATCGTCAGCGGGGGGGCGGGTGAGCAGTTCTTC,CSAIVSGGAGEQFF
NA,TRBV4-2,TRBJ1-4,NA,TGTGCCAGCAGGGGTGAAAAACTGTTTTTT,CASRGEKLFF
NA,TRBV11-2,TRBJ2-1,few,TGTGCCAGCAGCTTAGGACAGATCTCCTACAATGAGCAGTTCTTC,CASSLGQISYNEQFF
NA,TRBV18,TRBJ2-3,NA,TGTGCCAGCTCACCCGGGACTGTGGATACGCAGTATTTT,CASSPGTVDTQYF
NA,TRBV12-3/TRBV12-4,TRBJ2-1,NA,TGTGCCAGCAGTTTGGACGGACGCAATGAGCAGTTCTTC,CASSLDGRNEQFF
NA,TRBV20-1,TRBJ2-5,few,TGCAGTGCTGCGCCACTGAATTTCCAAGAGACCCAGTACTTC,CSAAPLNFQETQYF
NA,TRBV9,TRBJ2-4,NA,TGTGCCAGCAGCCCCAACACAGTGAAAAACATTCAGTACTTC,CASSPNTVKNIQYF
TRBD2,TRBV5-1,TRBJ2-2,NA,TGCGCCAGCAGCTCACGTGCCGGGACTACCTTACTCCACTACACCGGGGAGCTGTTTTTT,CASSSRAGTTLLHYTGELFF
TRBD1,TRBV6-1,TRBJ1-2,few,TGTGCCAGCAGTGAAGCGGTCACAGGGGGCTCATATGGCTACACCTTC,CASSEAVTGGSYGYTF
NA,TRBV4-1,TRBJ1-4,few,TGCGCCAGCAGCCAAGGGGGGGGAACTAATGAAAAACTGTTTTTT,CASSQGGGTNEKLFF
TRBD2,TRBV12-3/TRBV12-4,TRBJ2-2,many,TGTGCCAGCAGGTTGGCCGGGAGGACCGGGGAGCTGTTTTTT,CASRLAGRTGELFF
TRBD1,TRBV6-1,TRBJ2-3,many,TGTGCCAGCAGTGGGGACAGATCCCCCACAGATACGCAGTATTTT,CASSGDRSPTDTQYF
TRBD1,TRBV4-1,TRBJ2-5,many,TGCGCCAGCAGCTTCCGGGACAGGGGCCAAGAGACCCAGTACTTC,CASSFRDRGQETQYF
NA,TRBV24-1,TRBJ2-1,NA,TGTGCCACCAGTGATCAAGGGGGGGGCAGGGAGGCCTACAATGAGCAGTTCTTC,CATSDQGGGREAYNEQFF
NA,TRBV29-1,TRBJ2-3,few,TGCAGCGTGGCCGGGGGCAGGGAAGGAGACACAGATACGCAGTATTTT,CSVAGGREGDTDTQYF
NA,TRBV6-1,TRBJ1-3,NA,TGTGCCAGCAGTGAACTACCGGGACCGCCGAAGGGAAACACCATATATTTT,CASSELPGPPKGNTIYF
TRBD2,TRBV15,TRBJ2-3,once,TGTGCCACCAGCGCTAGCGGGGCTAGCACAGATACGCGGTATTTT,CATSASGASTDTRYF
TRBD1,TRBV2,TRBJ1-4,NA,TGTGCCAGCAACCGGGACAGGGGGCTCGGAGATGAAAAACTGTTTTTT,CASNRDRGLGDEKLFF
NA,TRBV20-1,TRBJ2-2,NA,TGCAGTGGCTGGAGGTCGAACACCGGGGAGCTGTTTTTT,CSGWRSNTGELFF
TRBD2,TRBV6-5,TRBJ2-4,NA,TGTGCCAGCAGTTACTTCGGGGCGGGGGGGCGGAACATTCAGTACTTC,CASSYFGAGGRNIQYF
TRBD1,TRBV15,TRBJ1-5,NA,TGTGCCACCAGCAGAGATAGGAGGCGTGGGACAGGAAACCGGTATCAGCCCCAGCATTTT,CATSRDRRRGTGNRYQPQHF
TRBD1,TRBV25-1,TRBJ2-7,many,TGTGCCACTATCGGGACAGGCAGTAAAGTCGAGCAGTACTTC,CATIGTGSKVEQYF
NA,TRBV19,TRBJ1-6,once,TGTGCCAGTAGTAGCCGGGACATTGTTTCACCCCTCCACTTT,CASSSRDIVSPLHF